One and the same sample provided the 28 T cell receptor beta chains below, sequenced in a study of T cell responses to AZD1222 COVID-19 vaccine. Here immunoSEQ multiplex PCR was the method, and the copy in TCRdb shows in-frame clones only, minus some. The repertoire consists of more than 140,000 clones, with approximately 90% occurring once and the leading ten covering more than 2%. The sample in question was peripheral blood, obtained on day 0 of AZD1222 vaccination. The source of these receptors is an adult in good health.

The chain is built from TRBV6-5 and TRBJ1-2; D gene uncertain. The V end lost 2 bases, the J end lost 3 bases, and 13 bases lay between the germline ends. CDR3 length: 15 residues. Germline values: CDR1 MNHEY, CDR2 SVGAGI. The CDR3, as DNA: TGTGCCAGCAGTTACGAGAGGGTAGAACACTATGGCTACACCTTC. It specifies CASSYERVEHYGYTF.

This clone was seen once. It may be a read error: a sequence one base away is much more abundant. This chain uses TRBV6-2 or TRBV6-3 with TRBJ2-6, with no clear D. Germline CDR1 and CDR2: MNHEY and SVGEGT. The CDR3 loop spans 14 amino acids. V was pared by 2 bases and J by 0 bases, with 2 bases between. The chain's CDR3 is CASSYNSGANVLTF. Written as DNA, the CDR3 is TGTGCCAGCAGTTACAACTCTGGGGCCAACGTCCTGACTTTC.

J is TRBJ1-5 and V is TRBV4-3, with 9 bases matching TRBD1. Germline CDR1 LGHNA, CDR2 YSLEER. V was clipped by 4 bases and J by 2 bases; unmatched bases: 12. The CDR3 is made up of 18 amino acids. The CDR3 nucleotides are TGCGCCAGCAGCCCCACTCACCCGACAGGGGGTCGCAATCAGCCCCAGCATTTT. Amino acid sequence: CASSPTHPTGGRNQPQHF.

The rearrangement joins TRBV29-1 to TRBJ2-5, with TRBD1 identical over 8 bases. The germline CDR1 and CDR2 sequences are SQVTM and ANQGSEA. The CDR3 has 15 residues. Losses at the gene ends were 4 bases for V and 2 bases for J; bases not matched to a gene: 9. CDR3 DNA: TGCAGCGTTGCCTCGGGACAGGCGCTACAAGAGACCCAGTACTTC. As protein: CSVASGQALQETQYF. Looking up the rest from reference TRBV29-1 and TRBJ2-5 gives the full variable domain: SAVISQKPSRDICQRGTSLTIQCQVDSQVTMMFWYRQQPGQSLTLIATANQGSEATYESGFVIDKFPISRPNLTFSTLTVSNMSPEDSSIYLCSVASGQALQETQYFGPGTRLLVL.

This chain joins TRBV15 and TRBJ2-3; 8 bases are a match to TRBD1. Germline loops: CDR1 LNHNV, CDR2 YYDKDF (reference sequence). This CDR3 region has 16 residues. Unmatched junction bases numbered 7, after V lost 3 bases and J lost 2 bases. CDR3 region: CATSSDDRGDTDTQYF. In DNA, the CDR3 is TGTGCCACCAGCAGTGACGACAGGGGAGACACAGATACGCAGTATTTT.

This CDR3 reads CASSVDQMGGRLNEQYF. CDR3 nucleotides: TGTGCCAGCAGCGTAGACCAAATGGGGGGCCGGCTCAACGAGCAGTACTTC. The rearrangement links TRBV9 to TRBJ2-7; either TRBD1 or TRBD2 may fit D (6 bases each). This CDR3 has 17 amino acids. The V gene's germline CDR1 is SGDLS and CDR2 YYNGEE. V lost 0 bases, J lost 5 bases, and 21 bases lay in between. Based on the CDR3 plus reference TRBV9 and TRBJ2-7, the full variable domain is DSGVTQTPKHLITATGQRVTLRCSPRSGDLSVYWYQQSLDQGLQFLIQYYNGEERAKGNILERFSAQQFPDLHSELNLSSLELGDSALYFCASSVDQMGGRLNEQYFGPGTRLTVT.

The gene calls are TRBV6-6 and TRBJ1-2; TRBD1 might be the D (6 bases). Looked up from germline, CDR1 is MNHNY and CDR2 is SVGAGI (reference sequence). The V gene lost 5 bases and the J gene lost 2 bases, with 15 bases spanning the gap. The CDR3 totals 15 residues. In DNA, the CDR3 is TGTGCCAGCAGTGACCTCCGGGACATGAACTATGGCTACACCTTC. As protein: CASSDLRDMNYGYTF.

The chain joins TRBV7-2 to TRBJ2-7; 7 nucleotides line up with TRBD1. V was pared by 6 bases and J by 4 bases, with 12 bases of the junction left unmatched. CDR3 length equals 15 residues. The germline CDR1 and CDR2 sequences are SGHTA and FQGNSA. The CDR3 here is CASSPDRAMDYEQYF. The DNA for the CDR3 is TGTGCCAGCAGTCCCGACAGGGCCATGGATTACGAGCAGTACTTC.

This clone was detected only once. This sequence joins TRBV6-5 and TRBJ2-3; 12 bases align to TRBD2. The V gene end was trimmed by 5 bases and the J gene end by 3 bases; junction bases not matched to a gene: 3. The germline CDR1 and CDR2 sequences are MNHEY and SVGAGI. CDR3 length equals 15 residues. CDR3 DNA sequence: TGTGCCAGCAGTCCTGGACTAGCGGGGACAGATACGCAGTATTTT. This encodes CASSPGLAGTDTQYF.

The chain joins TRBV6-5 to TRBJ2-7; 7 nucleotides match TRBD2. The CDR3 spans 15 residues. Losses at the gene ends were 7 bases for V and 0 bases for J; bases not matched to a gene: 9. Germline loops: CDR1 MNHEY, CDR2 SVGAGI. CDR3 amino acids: CASNKPGLPSYEQYF. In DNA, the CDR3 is TGTGCCAGCAATAAACCGGGACTACCCTCCTACGAGCAGTACTTC.

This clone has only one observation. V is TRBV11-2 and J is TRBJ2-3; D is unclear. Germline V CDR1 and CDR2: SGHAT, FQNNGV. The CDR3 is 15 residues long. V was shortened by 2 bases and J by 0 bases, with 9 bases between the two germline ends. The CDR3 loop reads CASSLRQPSTDTQYF. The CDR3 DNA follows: TGTGCCAGCAGCTTACGTCAACCTAGCACAGATACGCAGTATTTT.

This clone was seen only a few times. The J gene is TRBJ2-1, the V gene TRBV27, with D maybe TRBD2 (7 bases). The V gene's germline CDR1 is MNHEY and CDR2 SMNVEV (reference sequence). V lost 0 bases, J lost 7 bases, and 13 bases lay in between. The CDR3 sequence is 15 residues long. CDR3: CASSLSMGGLNEQFF. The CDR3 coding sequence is TGTGCCAGCAGTTTATCGATGGGGGGGCTAAATGAGCAGTTCTTC.

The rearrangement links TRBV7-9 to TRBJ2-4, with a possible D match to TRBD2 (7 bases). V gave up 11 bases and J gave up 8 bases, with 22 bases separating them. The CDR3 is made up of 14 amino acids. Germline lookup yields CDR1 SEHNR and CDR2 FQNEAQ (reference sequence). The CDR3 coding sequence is TGTGCCCTCTCGGGGGGCCGAGGTTTGGACATTCAGTACTTC. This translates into CALSGGRGLDIQYF.

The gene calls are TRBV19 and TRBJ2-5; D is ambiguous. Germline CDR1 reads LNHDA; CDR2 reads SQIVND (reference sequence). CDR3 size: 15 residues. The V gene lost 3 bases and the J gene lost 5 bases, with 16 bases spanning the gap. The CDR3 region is CASSIHGQDRETQYF. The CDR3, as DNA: TGTGCCAGTAGTATTCATGGTCAGGATCGGGAGACCCAGTACTTC.

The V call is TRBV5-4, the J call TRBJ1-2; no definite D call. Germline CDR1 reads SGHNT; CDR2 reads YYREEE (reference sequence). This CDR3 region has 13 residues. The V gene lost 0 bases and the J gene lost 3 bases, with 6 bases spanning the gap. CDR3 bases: TGTGCCAGCAGCTTGGTGTCAGACTATGGCTACACCTTC. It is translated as CASSLVSDYGYTF.

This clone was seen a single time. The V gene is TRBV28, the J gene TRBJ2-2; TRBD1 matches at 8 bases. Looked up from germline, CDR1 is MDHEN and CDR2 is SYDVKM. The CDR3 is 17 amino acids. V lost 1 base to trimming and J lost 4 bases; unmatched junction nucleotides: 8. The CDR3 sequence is CASSLYPTGAGTGELFF. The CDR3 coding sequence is TGTGCCAGCAGTTTATACCCGACAGGGGCGGGCACCGGGGAGCTGTTTTTT.

The CDR3 reads CASSIESKYNEQFF. In DNA form, the CDR3 reads TGTGCCAGTAGTATTGAATCCAAATACAATGAGCAGTTCTTC. The chain employs TRBV19 and TRBJ2-1; D is uncertain. The ends were cut back, 3 bases at V and 4 bases at J, with 10 bases in the middle. In germline, CDR1 is LNHDA, CDR2 SQIVND (reference sequence). The CDR3 has 14 amino acids.

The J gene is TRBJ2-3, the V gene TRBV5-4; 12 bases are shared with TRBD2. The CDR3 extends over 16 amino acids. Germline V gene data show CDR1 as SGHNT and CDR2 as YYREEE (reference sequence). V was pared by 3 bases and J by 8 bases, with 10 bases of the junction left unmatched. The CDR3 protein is CASSSPATSGRITQYF. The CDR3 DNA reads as TGTGCCAGCAGCTCCCCTGCGACTAGCGGGAGAATTACGCAGTATTTT.

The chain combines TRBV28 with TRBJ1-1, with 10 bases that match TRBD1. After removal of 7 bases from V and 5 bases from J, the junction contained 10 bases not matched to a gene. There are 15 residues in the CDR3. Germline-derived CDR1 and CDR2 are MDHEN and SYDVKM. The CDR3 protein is CASIRPGQGRTEAFF. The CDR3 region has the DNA TGTGCCAGCATCCGCCCGGGACAGGGGAGGACTGAAGCTTTCTTT. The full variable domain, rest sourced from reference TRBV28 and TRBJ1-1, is DVKVTQSSRYLVKRTGEKVFLECVQDMDHENMFWYRQDPGLGLRLIYFSYDVKMKEKGDIPEGYSVSREKKERFSLILESASTNQTSMYLCASIRPGQGRTEAFFGQGTRLTVV.

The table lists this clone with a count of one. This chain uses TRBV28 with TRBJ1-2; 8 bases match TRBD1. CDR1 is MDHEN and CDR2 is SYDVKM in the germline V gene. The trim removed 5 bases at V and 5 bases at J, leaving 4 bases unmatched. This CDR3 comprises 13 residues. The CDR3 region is CASSADRAYGYTF. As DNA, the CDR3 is TGTGCCAGCAGTGCGGACAGGGCTTATGGCTACACCTTC.

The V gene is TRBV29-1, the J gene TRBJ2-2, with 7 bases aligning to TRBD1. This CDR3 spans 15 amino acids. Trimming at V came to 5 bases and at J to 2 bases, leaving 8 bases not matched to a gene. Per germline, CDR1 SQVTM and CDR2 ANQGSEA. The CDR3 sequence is CSVYRTGDNTGELFF. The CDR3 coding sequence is TGCAGCGTTTACCGGACAGGAGATAACACCGGGGAGCTGTTTTTT.

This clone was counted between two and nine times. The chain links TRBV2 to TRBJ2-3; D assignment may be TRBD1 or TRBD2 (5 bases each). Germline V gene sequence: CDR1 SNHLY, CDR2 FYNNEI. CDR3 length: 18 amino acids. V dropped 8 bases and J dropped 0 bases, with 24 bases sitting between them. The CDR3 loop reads CASSMGDGGQYSTDTQYF. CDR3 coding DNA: TGTGCCAGCTCCATGGGGGACGGAGGCCAATATAGCACAGATACGCAGTATTTT.

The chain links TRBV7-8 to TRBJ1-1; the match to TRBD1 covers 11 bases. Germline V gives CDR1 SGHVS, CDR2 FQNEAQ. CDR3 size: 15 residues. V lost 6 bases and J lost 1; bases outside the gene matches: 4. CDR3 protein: CASSQGQGANTEAFF. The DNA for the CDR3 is TGTGCCAGCAGTCAAGGACAGGGGGCGAACACTGAAGCTTTCTTT.

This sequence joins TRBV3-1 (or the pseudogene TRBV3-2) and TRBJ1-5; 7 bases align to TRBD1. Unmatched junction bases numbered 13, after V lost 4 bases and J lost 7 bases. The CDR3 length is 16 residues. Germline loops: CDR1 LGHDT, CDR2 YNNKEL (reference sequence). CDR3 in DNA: TGTGCCAGCAGCCCCCACTCACAGGGGCCTGGGCAGCCCCAGCATTTT. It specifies CASSPHSQGPGQPQHF.

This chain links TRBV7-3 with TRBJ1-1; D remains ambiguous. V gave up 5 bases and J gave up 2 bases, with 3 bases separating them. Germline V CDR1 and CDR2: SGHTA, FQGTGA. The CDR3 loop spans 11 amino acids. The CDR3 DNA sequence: TGTGCCAGCAGCGACAACACTGAAGCTTTCTTT. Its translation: CASSDNTEAFF.

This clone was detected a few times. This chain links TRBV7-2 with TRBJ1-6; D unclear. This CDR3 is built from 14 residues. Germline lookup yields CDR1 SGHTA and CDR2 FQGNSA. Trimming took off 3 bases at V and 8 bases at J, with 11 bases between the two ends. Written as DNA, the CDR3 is TGTGCCAGCAGCTTTGCCGCCGGATATTCACCCCTCCACTTT. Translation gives CASSFAAGYSPLHF.

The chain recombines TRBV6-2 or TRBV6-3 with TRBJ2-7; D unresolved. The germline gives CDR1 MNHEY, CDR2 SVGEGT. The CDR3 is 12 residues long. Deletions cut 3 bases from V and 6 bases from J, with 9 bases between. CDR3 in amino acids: CASSYRAREQYF. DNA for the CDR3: TGTGCCAGCAGTTATAGGGCGCGCGAGCAGTACTTC.

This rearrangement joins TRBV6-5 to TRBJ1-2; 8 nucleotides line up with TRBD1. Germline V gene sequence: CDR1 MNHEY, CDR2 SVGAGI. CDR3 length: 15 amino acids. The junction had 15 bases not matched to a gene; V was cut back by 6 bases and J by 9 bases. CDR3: CASSHYPGGPGRYTF. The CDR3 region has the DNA TGTGCCAGCAGCCACTACCCAGGGGGCCCCGGGCGCTACACCTTC.